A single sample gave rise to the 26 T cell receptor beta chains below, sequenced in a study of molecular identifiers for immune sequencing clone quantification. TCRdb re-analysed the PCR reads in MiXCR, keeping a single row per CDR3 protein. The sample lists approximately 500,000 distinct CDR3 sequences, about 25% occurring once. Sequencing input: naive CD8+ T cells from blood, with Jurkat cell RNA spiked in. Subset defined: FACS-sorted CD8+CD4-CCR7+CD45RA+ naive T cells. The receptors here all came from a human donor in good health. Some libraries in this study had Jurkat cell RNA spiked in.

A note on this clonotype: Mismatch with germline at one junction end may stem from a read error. Written as DNA, the CDR3 is TGTGCCAGCACCCCCCCACTAGCGGGAGGGATGATGGTTACCGGGGAGCCGTTTTTT. This translates into CASTPPLAGGMMVTGEPFF. The rearrangement joins TRBV12-3 or TRBV12-4 to TRBJ2-2, with TRBD2 identical over 13 bases. This CDR3 contains 19 residues.

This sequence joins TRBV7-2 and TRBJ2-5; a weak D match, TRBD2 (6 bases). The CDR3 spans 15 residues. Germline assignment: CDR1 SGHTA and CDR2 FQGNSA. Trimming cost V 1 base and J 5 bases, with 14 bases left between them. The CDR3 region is CASSLVSGVVETQYF. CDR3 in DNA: TGTGCCAGCAGCTTAGTCTCGGGGGTGGTTGAGACCCAGTACTTC. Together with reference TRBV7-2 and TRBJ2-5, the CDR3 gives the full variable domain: GAGVSQSPSNKVTEKGKDVELRCDPISGHTALYWYRQSLGQGLEFLIYFQGNSAPDKSGLPSDRFSAERTGGSVSTLTIQRTQQEDSAVYLCASSLVSGVVETQYFGPGTRLLVL.

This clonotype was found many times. CDR3 protein: CASSPPSLEQYF. DNA of the CDR3: TGTGCCAGCAGTCCCCCCTCCCTGGAGCAGTACTTC. J is TRBJ2-7 and V is TRBV6-5; no firm D call. The CDR3 is 12 residues long. V lost 5 bases and J 7 bases, leaving 12 bases between the germline ends. The germline gives CDR1 MNHEY, CDR2 SVGAGI.

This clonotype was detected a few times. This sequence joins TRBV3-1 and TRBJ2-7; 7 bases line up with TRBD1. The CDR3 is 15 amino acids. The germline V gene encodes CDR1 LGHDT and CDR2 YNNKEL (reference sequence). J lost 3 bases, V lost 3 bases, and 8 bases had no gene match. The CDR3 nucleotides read TGTGCCAGCAGCCACGAACGACAGGGCCACTACGAGCAGTACTTC. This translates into CASSHERQGHYEQYF.

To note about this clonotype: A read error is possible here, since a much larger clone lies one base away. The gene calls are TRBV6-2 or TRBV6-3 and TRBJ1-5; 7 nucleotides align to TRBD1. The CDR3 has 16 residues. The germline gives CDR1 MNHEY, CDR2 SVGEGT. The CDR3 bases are TGTGCCAGCAGTAACGACAGGGACTATAGCAATCCGCCCCAGCATTTT. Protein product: CASSNDRDYSNPPQHF.

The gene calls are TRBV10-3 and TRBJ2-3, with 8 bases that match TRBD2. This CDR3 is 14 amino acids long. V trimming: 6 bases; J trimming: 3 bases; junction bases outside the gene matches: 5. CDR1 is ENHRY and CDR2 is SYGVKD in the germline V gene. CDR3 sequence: CAISGSGGTDTQYF. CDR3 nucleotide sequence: TGTGCCATCAGCGGCAGCGGGGGAACAGATACGCAGTATTTT.

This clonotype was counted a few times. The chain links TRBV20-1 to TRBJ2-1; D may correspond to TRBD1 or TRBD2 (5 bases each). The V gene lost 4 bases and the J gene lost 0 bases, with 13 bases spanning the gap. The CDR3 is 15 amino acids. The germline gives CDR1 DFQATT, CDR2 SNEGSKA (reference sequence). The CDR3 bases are TGCAGTGCTACGGGACCCGCGAACTCCTACAATGAGCAGTTCTTC. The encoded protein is CSATGPANSYNEQFF.

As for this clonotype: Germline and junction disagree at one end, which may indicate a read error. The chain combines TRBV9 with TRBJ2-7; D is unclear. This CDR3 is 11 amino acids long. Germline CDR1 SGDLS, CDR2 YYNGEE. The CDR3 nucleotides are TGTGCCAGCAACGTAGGAAGCGAGCAGTACTTC. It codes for CASNVGSEQYF.

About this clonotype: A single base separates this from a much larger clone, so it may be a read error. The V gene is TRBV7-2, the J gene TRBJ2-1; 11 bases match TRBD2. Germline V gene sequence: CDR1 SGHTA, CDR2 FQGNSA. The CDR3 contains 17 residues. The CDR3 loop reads CASSPSPKGLAAYEQSF. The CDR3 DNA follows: TGTGCCAGCAGCCCTAGCCCCAAGGGACTAGCGGCCTATGAGCAGTCCTTC.

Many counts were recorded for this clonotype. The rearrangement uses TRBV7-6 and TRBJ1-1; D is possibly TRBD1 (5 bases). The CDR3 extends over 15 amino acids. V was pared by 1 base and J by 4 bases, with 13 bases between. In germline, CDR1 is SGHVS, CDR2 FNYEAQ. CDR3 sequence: CASSLDRQTATEAFF. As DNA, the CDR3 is TGTGCCAGCAGCTTAGATCGACAGACGGCCACTGAAGCTTTCTTT.

CDR3 nucleotide sequence: TGTGCCAGCAGTTGGCGTCCGGGACAGGGAATGTACGAGCAGTACTTC. Residues: CASSWRPGQGMYEQYF. The rearrangement joins TRBV6-2 or TRBV6-3 to TRBJ2-7; 9 bases fit TRBD1. V was pared by 4 bases and J by 4 bases, with 11 bases of the junction left unmatched. The CDR3 is 16 amino acids. CDR1 MNHEY and CDR2 SVGEGT come from the germline V gene.

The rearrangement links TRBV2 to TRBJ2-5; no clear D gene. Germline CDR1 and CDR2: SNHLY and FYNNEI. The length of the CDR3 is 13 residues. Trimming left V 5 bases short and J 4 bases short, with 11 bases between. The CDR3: CASSSQHGETQYF. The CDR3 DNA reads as TGTGCCAGCAGTTCCCAACATGGAGAGACCCAGTACTTC.

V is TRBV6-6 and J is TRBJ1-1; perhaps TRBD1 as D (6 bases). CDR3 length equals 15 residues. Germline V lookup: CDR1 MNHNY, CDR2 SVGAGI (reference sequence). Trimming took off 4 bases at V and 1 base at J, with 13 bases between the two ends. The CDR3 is CASSLEGHGNTEAFF. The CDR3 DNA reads TGTGCCAGCAGTTTAGAGGGACACGGGAACACTGAAGCTTTCTTT.

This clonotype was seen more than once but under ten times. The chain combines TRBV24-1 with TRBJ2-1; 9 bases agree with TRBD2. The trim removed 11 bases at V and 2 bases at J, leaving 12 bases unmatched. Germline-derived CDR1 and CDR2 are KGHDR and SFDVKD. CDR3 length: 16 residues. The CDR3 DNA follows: TGTGCCATCGGAATAGAAGCGGGAGGTGCCTACAATGAGCAGTTCTTC. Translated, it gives CAIGIEAGGAYNEQFF.

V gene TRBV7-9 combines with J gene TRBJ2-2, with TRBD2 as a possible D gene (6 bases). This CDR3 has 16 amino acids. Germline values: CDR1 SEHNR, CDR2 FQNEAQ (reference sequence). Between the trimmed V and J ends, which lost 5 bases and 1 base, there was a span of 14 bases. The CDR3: CASSPGLPLNTGELFF. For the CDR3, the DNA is TGTGCCAGCAGCCCGGGACTCCCATTGAACACCGGGGAGCTGTTTTTT. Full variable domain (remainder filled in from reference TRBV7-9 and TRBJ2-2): DTGVSQNPRHKITKRGQNVTFRCDPISEHNRLYWYRQTLGQGPEFLTYFQNEAQLEKSRLLSDRFSAERPKGSFSTLEIQRTEQGDSAMYLCASSPGLPLNTGELFFGEGSRLTVL.

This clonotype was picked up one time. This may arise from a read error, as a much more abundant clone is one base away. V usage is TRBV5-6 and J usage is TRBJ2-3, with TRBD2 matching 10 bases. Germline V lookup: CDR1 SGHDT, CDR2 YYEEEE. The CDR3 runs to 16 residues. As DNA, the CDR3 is TGTGCCAGCGGCTTCCAAGCGGGGGGGCCGGTGGATACGCAGTATTTT. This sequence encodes CASGFQAGGPVDTQYF.

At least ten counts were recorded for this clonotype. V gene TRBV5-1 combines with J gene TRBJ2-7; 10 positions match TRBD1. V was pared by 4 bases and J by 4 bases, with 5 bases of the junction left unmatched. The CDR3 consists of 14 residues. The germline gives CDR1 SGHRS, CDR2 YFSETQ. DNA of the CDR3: TGCGCCAGCAGCCCCCGGGACAGGGGTTACGAGCAGTACTTC. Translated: CASSPRDRGYEQYF. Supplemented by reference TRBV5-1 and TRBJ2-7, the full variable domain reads KAGVTQTPRYLIKTRGQQVTLSCSPISGHRSVSWYQQTPGQGLQFLFEYFSETQRNKGNFPGRFSGRQFSNSRSEMNVSTLELGDSALYLCASSPRDRGYEQYFGPGTRLTVT.

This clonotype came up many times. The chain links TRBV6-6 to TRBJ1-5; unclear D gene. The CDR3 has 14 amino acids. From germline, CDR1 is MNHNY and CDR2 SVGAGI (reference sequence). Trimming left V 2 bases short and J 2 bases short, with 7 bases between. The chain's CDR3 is CASSYVAGNQPQHF. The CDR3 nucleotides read TGTGCCAGCAGTTACGTGGCAGGCAATCAGCCCCAGCATTTT.

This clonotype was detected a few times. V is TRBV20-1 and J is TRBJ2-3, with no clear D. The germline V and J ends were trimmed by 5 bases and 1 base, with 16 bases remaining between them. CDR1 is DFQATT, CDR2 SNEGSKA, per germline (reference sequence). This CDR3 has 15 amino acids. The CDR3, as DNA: TGCAGTGCTGCCGGAGTCGGGTTAGGCACAGATACGCAGTATTTT. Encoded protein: CSAAGVGLGTDTQYF.

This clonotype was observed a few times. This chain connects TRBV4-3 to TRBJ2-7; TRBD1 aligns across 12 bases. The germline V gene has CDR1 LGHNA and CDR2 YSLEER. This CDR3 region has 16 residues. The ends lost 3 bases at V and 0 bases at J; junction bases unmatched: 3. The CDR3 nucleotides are TGCGCCAGCAGCCACGGGACAGGGGGCAGCTCCTACGAGCAGTACTTC. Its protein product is CASSHGTGGSSYEQYF.

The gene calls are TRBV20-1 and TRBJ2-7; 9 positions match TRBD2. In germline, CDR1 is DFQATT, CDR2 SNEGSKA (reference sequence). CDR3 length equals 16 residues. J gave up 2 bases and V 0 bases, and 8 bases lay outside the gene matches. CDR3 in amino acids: CSARDKLSGSTYEQYF. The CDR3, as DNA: TGCAGTGCTAGAGATAAACTTAGCGGGAGCACCTACGAGCAGTACTTC.

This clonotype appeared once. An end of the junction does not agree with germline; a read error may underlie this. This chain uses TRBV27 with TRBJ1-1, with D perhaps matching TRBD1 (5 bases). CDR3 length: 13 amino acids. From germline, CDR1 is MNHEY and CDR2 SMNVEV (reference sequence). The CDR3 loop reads CAGSLVRGTEAFF. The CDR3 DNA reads TGTGCCGGCAGTTTAGTAAGGGGCACTGAAGCTTTCTTT.

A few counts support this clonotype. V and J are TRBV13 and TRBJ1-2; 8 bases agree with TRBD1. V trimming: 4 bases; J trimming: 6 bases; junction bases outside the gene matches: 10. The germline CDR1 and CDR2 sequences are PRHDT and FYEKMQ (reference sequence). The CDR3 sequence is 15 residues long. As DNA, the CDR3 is TGTGCCAGCAGCTGGGGCCCGACAGGGGAGAATGGCTACACCTTC. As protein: CASSWGPTGENGYTF.

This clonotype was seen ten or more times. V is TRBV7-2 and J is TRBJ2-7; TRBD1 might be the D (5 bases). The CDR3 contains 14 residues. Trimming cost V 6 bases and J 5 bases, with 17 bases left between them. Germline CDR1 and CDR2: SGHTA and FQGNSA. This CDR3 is CASRQHPGSNEQYF. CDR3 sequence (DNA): TGTGCCAGCAGACAACATCCAGGGTCGAACGAGCAGTACTTC.

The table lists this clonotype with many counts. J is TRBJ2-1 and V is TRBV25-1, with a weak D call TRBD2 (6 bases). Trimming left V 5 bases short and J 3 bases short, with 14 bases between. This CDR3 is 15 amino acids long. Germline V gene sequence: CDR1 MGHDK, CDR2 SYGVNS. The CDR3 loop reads CASSPPSAFYNEQFF. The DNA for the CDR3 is TGTGCCAGCAGTCCCCCTAGCGCCTTCTACAATGAGCAGTTCTTC.

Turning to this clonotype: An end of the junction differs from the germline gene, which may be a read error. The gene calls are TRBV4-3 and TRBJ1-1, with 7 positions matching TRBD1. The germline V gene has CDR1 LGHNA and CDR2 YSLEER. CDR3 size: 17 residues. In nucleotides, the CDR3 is TGCGCCAGCAGCCAAGATAGGGGGCAGGGGATGAACCCTGACGCTTTCTTT. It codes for CASSQDRGQGMNPDAFF.